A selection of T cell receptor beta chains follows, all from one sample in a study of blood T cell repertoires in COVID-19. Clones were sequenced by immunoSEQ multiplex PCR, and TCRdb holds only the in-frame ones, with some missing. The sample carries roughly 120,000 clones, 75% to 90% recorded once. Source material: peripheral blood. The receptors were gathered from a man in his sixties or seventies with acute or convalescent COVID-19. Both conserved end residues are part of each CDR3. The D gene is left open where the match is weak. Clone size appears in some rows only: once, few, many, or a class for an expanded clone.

DNA: TGTGCCAGCAGTTTGAGCTCCTACGAGCAGTACTTC
CDR3: CASSLSSYEQYF
D: .
V: TRBV28
J: TRBJ2-7
size: once

DNA: TGTGCCAGCAGCCTCGGTGGTAGCGGCTCCTACGAGCAGTACTTC
CDR3: CASSLGGSGSYEQYF
D: .
V: TRBV7-8
J: TRBJ2-7
size: .

DNA: TGTGCCAGCACCTCCTTTGGGACAGGGAGACTCTACACCTTC
CDR3: CASTSFGTGRLYTF
D: TRBD1
V: TRBV6-5
J: TRBJ1-2
size: few

DNA: TGTGCCAGCAGCCCTAACCCTCGCCGGAGAGCAGATACGCAGTATTTT
CDR3: CASSPNPRRRADTQYF
D: .
V: TRBV7-3
J: TRBJ2-3
size: few

DNA: TGTGCCTCCTCCCTTGGGTTAGCGGATTCACCCCTCCACTTT
CDR3: CASSLGLADSPLHF
D: .
V: TRBV5-4
J: TRBJ1-6
size: .

DNA: TGTGCCGGACAGAGACTAGCCAATTTTGCCAATGAGCAGTTCTTC
CDR3: CAGQRLANFANEQFF
D: .
V: TRBV30
J: TRBJ2-1
size: .

DNA: TGTGCCAGTAAGCGCAGAGGATCCTACGAGCAGTACTTC
CDR3: CASKRRGSYEQYF
D: .
V: TRBV19
J: TRBJ2-7
size: .

DNA: TGTGCCAGCAGTGTGCGGCTGAACACTGAAGCTTTCTTT
CDR3: CASSVRLNTEAFF
D: .
V: TRBV2
J: TRBJ1-1
size: .

DNA: TGCGCCAGCAGTGAGGGTGGAGCGGGGGCCGATGAGCAGTTCTTC
CDR3: CASSEGGAGADEQFF
D: TRBD2
V: TRBV10-1
J: TRBJ2-1
size: .

DNA: TGTGCCAGCAGCGTATCCCACCGGTATAATTCACCCCTCCACTTT
CDR3: CASSVSHRYNSPLHF
D: .
V: TRBV9
J: TRBJ1-6
size: .

DNA: TGTGCCACCAGTGAGGCCGGGACAGGGATCTATAATCAGCCCCAGCATTTT
CDR3: CATSEAGTGIYNQPQHF
D: TRBD1
V: TRBV24-1
J: TRBJ1-5
size: .

DNA: TGTGCCAGCACGTTCCCTAGCGGGGGTCTCCCCTACGAGCAGTACTTC
CDR3: CASTFPSGGLPYEQYF
D: TRBD2
V: TRBV5-6
J: TRBJ2-7
size: .

DNA: TGTGCCAGCAGTTTTGCGCAGAACACTGAAGCTTTCTTT
CDR3: CASSFAQNTEAFF
D: .
V: TRBV12-3/TRBV12-4
J: TRBJ1-1
size: .

DNA: TGTGCCATCAGCCCACGAACCTCCCTGGGAGGGGATACGCAGTATTTT
CDR3: CAISPRTSLGGDTQYF
D: TRBD2
V: TRBV10-3
J: TRBJ2-3
size: once

DNA: TGTGCCAGTAGTATCAGGGGGGCGGGTCAGCCCCAGCATTTT
CDR3: CASSIRGAGQPQHF
D: TRBD1
V: TRBV19
J: TRBJ1-5
size: .

DNA: TGTGCCAGACACAAATCTGGAAACACCATATATTTT
CDR3: CARHKSGNTIYF
D: .
V: TRBV21-1
J: TRBJ1-3
size: .

DNA: TGTGCCAGCAGCTTATGGGAGAAGGGTGAAGCTTTCTTT
CDR3: CASSLWEKGEAFF
D: .
V: TRBV7-3
J: TRBJ1-1
size: few

DNA: TGTGCCAGCAGTTCCGGACAGGGGTTCGGCCTTAACTATGGCTACACCTTC
CDR3: CASSSGQGFGLNYGYTF
D: TRBD1
V: TRBV28
J: TRBJ1-2
size: .

DNA: TGTGCCAGCAGCCTAAGGACAACCCCCCACGAGCAGTACTTC
CDR3: CASSLRTTPHEQYF
D: .
V: TRBV5-5
J: TRBJ2-7
size: .

DNA: TGTGCCAGCAGTCGGGACAGCTATGGCTACACCTTC
CDR3: CASSRDSYGYTF
D: TRBD1
V: TRBV2
J: TRBJ1-2
size: .

DNA: TGCAGCGCCTCGACAGGGAGAGGTGGGGATCAGCCCCAGCATTTT
CDR3: CSASTGRGGDQPQHF
D: TRBD1
V: TRBV29-1
J: TRBJ1-5
size: .

DNA: TGTGCCAGCAGTAAGGTGACAGGGAGGAATGAGCAGTTCTTC
CDR3: CASSKVTGRNEQFF
D: .
V: TRBV6-4
J: TRBJ2-1
size: .

DNA: TGTGCCAGCAGCCAGACGGGGGGGTCTGGCTACACCTTC
CDR3: CASSQTGGSGYTF
D: .
V: TRBV6-2/TRBV6-3
J: TRBJ1-2
size: .

DNA: TGTGCCAGCTCACCATCACACTACAATGAGCAGTTCTTC
CDR3: CASSPSHYNEQFF
D: .
V: TRBV18
J: TRBJ2-1
size: once

DNA: TGCGCCACCAGACGGGGAGATGCAGATACGCAGTATTTT
CDR3: CATRRGDADTQYF
D: .
V: TRBV5-1
J: TRBJ2-3
size: .

DNA: TGTGCCAGCAGCCTAGGGACTCTAAACACAGATACGCAGTATTTT
CDR3: CASSLGTLNTDTQYF
D: .
V: TRBV7-9
J: TRBJ2-3
size: .

DNA: TGCACCAGCAGCCAATCGGGACCAAGGGGGTATGAGCAGTTCTTC
CDR3: CTSSQSGPRGYEQFF
D: .
V: TRBV1
J: TRBJ2-1
size: .

DNA: TGTGCCAGCAGCGTCGGGGGGGTTGGCGGTCAGCCCCAGCATTTT
CDR3: CASSVGGVGGQPQHF
D: .
V: TRBV9
J: TRBJ1-5
size: many

DNA: TGTGCCAGCAGTTACGACCCGGCAAGGGGCAATGAGCAGTTCTTC
CDR3: CASSYDPARGNEQFF
D: .
V: TRBV6-5
J: TRBJ2-1
size: once

DNA: TGTGCCAGCAGCTCTCCGGGCGGAGGGAACACTGAAGCTTTCTTT
CDR3: CASSSPGGGNTEAFF
D: .
V: TRBV28
J: TRBJ1-1
size: few

DNA: TGTGCCAGCAGCTCCGGGTACTCTGGAAACACCATATATTTT
CDR3: CASSSGYSGNTIYF
D: .
V: TRBV5-8
J: TRBJ1-3
size: once

DNA: TGTGCCAGCAATAGGGGAGGAACCGGGGAGCTGTTTTTT
CDR3: CASNRGGTGELFF
D: .
V: TRBV6-5
J: TRBJ2-2
size: .

DNA: TGTGCCAGTAGACTCTACGGGACAGGGGCTAATGAAAAACTGTTTTTT
CDR3: CASRLYGTGANEKLFF
D: TRBD1
V: TRBV19
J: TRBJ1-4
size: once

DNA: TGTGCCAGCAGCTTAGAGTTGTCGAGGGACGAGCAGTACTTC
CDR3: CASSLELSRDEQYF
D: .
V: TRBV7-2
J: TRBJ2-7
size: .

DNA: TGTGCCAGTTCAACTACCGGGGAGCTGTTTTTT
CDR3: CASSTTGELFF
D: .
V: TRBV19
J: TRBJ2-2
size: .

DNA: TGTGCCAGCAGCCCCAACGCGTACACAGGGGAGCAGTACTTC
CDR3: CASSPNAYTGEQYF
D: .
V: TRBV3-1/TRBV3-2
J: TRBJ2-7
size: .

DNA: TGTGCCAGCAGCGTAGACCACACACCCAGCTCTGGAAACACCATATATTTT
CDR3: CASSVDHTPSSGNTIYF
D: .
V: TRBV9
J: TRBJ1-3
size: many

DNA: TGTGCCAGTAGTAAGGTAGCGGCTATCTCCTACGAGCAGTACTTC
CDR3: CASSKVAAISYEQYF
D: .
V: TRBV19
J: TRBJ2-7
size: once

DNA: TGTGCCAGCAGCTTGGGGGCAGGGAACTACGAGCAGTACTTC
CDR3: CASSLGAGNYEQYF
D: .
V: TRBV5-6
J: TRBJ2-7
size: .

DNA: TGTGCCAGCAGTGCACGGACAGTTCTCTCTGGAAACACCATATATTTT
CDR3: CASSARTVLSGNTIYF
D: .
V: TRBV6-1
J: TRBJ1-3
size: once

DNA: TGTGCCAGCAGCTTGAGGCAGGGTGACGGCTACACCTTC
CDR3: CASSLRQGDGYTF
D: .
V: TRBV5-6
J: TRBJ1-2
size: .

DNA: TGTGCCAGCAGCCCTGCCCGCAGGGACACCGGGGAGCTGTTTTTT
CDR3: CASSPARRDTGELFF
D: .
V: TRBV7-3
J: TRBJ2-2
size: once

DNA: TGCGCCAGCGGGGAGGGTACGTACAATGAGCAGTTCTTC
CDR3: CASGEGTYNEQFF
D: TRBD2
V: TRBV5-1
J: TRBJ2-1
size: once

DNA: TGTGCCAGCAGCTTAGGGTTTACTAGGAATTCACCCCTCCACTTT
CDR3: CASSLGFTRNSPLHF
D: .
V: TRBV7-2
J: TRBJ1-6
size: .